The 9 T cell receptor beta chains listed next were all sequenced from one sample in a study of T cell repertoires in cytomegalovirus infection (dated by TCRdb to about 2019). Taken with the paper, the label for treatment or condition translates to: in vitro stimulation with specific CMV peptide epitopes to enrich CMV-specific T cells. These receptors' targets are unknown. TCRdb records Illumina HiSeq 1500 as the sequencer. TCRdb applied fastp at Q25 and MiXCR to the public reads, then kept only in-frame beta chains. Rows with a matching CDR3 protein are joined into one entry that keeps the most common DNA and genes. A total of 700,000 to 950,000 distinct CDR3 sequences appear in this sample, about 30% of them only once. Together, the top ten hold around 11% of the sample. Sequencing used cultured CD8+ T cells from PBMCs, obtained from culture after CMV antigen stimulation. The receptors were gathered from a human donor in good health (CMV status not recorded). Some clones in this sample may be carry-over from other donors' samples.

This clonotype was seen a few times. The chain recombines TRBV5-5 with TRBJ1-6; 8 bases are a match to TRBD1. The CDR3 loop spans 14 amino acids. Germline values: CDR1 SGHKS, CDR2 YYEKEE (reference sequence). After removal of 4 bases from V and 9 bases from J, the junction contained 6 bases not matched to a gene. The CDR3 coding sequence is TGTGCCAGCAGCCAGACAGGGGATTTTTCACCCCTCCACTTT. Translated: CASSQTGDFSPLHF.

The CDR3 bases are TGTGCCAGCAGCCATCTCCGGGACCAGGGCGGCGATGAGCAGTTCTTC. It codes for CASSHLRDQGGDEQFF. The chain has TRBV14 and TRBJ2-1; perhaps D is TRBD1 or TRBD2 (5 bases each). The V gene's germline CDR1 is SGHDN and CDR2 FVKESK. V lost 3 bases to trimming and J lost 8 bases, with 20 bases between them. The CDR3 has 16 amino acids.

This clonotype showed up just a few times. This chain joins TRBV7-6 and TRBJ1-1, with D hard to call. Trimming removed 3 bases from V and 4 bases from J, with 9 bases in between. CDR1 and CDR2 (germline): SGHVS, FNYEAQ. There are 13 residues in the CDR3. CDR3 region: CASSFPSSTEAFF. CDR3 nucleotide sequence: TGTGCCAGCAGCTTTCCTAGTTCCACTGAAGCTTTCTTT.

This chain connects TRBV27 to TRBJ1-1; TRBD1 is a possible D gene (6 bases). Trimming took 2 bases from V and 7 from J, leaving 8 bases between them. CDR3 length: 12 amino acids. Germline V CDR1 and CDR2: MNHEY, SMNVEV (reference sequence). DNA of the CDR3: TGTGCCAGCAGTTTACCGGACAGTGAAGCTTTCTTT. Translating gives CASSLPDSEAFF.

This clonotype showed up just a few times. The J gene is TRBJ2-5, the V gene TRBV12-3 or TRBV12-4; D is perhaps TRBD2 (5 bases). Trimming left V 4 bases short and J 0 bases short, with 9 bases between. The CDR3 sequence is 14 residues long. CDR3 residues: CASSSGLDQETQYF. The DNA for the CDR3 is TGTGCCAGCAGTTCCGGACTCGACCAAGAGACCCAGTACTTC.

The gene calls are TRBV12-3 or TRBV12-4 and TRBJ1-2, with no clear D. This CDR3 has 16 amino acids. Trimming left V 3 bases short and J 0 bases short, with 14 bases between. CDR3 sequence: CASSFWADRANYGYTF. The CDR3 bases are TGTGCCAGCAGTTTCTGGGCAGATCGAGCTAACTATGGCTACACCTTC.

This clonotype was seen a few times. The chain has TRBV4-1 and TRBJ1-6, with a possible D match to TRBD1 (5 bases). Germline V gives CDR1 MGHRA, CDR2 YSYEKL. CDR3 length equals 14 residues. V was pared by 8 bases and J by 4 bases, with 12 bases between. The CDR3 here is CASCRQSYNSPLHF. The CDR3 DNA follows: TGCGCCAGCTGCCGACAGTCATATAATTCACCCCTCCACTTT.

The chain combines TRBV5-4 with TRBJ1-6; 9 nucleotides align to TRBD1. The CDR3 has 16 residues. Germline CDR1 is SGHNT and CDR2 is YYREEE (reference sequence). The J segment lost 7 bases and the V segment lost 4 bases, leaving 9 bases of the junction unmatched. The CDR3 sequence: CASSDGQGLGNSPLHF. The CDR3, as DNA: TGTGCCAGCAGCGACGGACAGGGGTTAGGAAATTCACCCCTCCACTTT.

There are a few counts of this clonotype. The rearrangement joins TRBV5-4 to TRBJ1-1; 8 bases are a match to TRBD1. Per the germline V gene, CDR1 is SGHNT and CDR2 is YYREEE (reference sequence). The CDR3 consists of 15 residues. Germline trimming cut 6 bases from V and 6 bases from J; bases unmatched to any gene: 13. The CDR3: CASTKIRGLKSEAFF. The DNA for the CDR3 is TGTGCCAGCACAAAAATCAGGGGGCTAAAGTCTGAAGCTTTCTTT. Based on the CDR3 plus reference TRBV5-4 and TRBJ1-1, the full variable domain is ETGVTQSPTHLIKTRGQQVTLRCSSQSGHNTVSWYQQALGQGPQFIFQYYREEENGRGNFPPRFSGLQFPNYSSELNVNALELDDSALYLCASTKIRGLKSEAFFGQGTRLTVV.